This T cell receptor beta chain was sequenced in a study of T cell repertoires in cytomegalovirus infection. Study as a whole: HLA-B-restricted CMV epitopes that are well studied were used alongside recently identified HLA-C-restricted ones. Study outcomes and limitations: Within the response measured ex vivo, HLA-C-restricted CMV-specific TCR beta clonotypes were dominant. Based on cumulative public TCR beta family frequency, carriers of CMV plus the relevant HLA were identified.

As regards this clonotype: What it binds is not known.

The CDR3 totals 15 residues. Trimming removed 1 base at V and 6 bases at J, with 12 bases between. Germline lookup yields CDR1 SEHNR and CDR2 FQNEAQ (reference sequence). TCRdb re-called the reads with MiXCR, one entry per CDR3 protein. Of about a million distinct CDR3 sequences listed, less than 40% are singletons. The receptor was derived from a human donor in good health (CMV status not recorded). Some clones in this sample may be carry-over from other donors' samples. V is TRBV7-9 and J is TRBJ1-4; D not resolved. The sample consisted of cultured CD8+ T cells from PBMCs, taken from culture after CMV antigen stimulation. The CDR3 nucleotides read TGTGCCAGCAGCTTAGGAGGTCAGGCCGATGAAAAACTGTTTTTT. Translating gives CASSLGGQADEKLFF.